This record looks at one T cell receptor beta chain sequence and its context. It lacks a known antigen. Per-nucleotide qualities are absent, and no much larger clonotype sits a single base away. V sheds 5 bases and J sheds 7 bases, leaving 20 bases between their ends. From its cysteine to its phenylalanine, the CDR3 spans 16 amino acids. Solely the CDR3 DNA is kept, with 48 bases framed from the first base. Per the germline V gene, SGHTA is the CDR1 and FQGNSA is the CDR2. The data were taken from a study of T cells after yellow fever vaccination (dated by TCRdb to between 2018 and 2021). Regarding the study in general: The SMART-Seq v4 Ultra Low Input RNA kit was used to prepare libraries from fractions with low cell numbers. To follow T-cell clones before and after both primary and booster YFV17D yellow fever vaccination, bulk TCR alpha and beta repertoires underwent longitudinal sequencing. Two healthy male donors, one aged 18 to 29 and one aged 30 to 39 years, were included in the cohort. Blood was drawn at multiple timepoints before and after primary and secondary immunization, with bulk PBMC replicates and cell subsets isolated. Study-wide findings and limitations: Most clones expanded after primary vaccination (about 95% of CD4 and 70% to 90% of CD8) were re-detected after the booster, suggesting that broad memory maintenance occurred. The secondary T-cell response was weaker than the primary response but faster, peaking on day 5 instead of day 15. Computational filtering was required because FACS-sorted repertoires could contain abundant contaminating clonotypes from the bulk population. Because only a couple of donors were included in the study, the extent to which the findings can be generalized is limited. A small fraction of clonotypes showed up in both the CD4 and CD8 compartments, probably as a result of convergent recombination.

Instrument used: Illumina NovaSeq 6000. TCR cDNA was synthesized by 5'RACE template switching, which introduced a universal primer site and unique molecular identifiers. Priming for cDNA synthesis came from both the TCR alpha and TCR beta constant segments. Two PCR steps were used to amplify libraries, with sample barcodes and sequencing adapters being added in the second step. Sequencing of libraries was performed on Illumina HiSeq 2500 (2x100 bp) or NovaSeq (2x150 bp). Turning to the authors' computational methods: MIGEC was used to demultiplex reads and collapse the reads into UMI consensus sequences, and MiXCR was used for V(D)J alignment. Clonotypes responding to the vaccine were identified with edgeR on replicate PBMC samples, with the criteria of FDR below 0.01 and a log2 fold change above 5 up to day 15. Each bulk clonotype received a CD4 or CD8 identity based on whether the sequenced CD4 or CD8 repertoire contained that clonotype at higher abundance. Using fastp trimming at Q25 and MiXCR clonotype assembly, TCRdb reanalyzed the public sequencing data and kept in-frame beta chains. Rows with a matching CDR3 protein are joined into one entry that keeps the most common DNA and genes. The V and J calls, along with clone size, are taken from TCRdb and not from the paper's own processing. The sample includes a few hundred thousand distinct CDR3 sequences, with 3.5% to 4.5% observed a single time. The top ten clones comprise approximately 25% of the sample.

This specimen's treatment or condition label, interpreted: live attenuated yellow fever vaccine strain. At each blood-draw timepoint, two biological replicates of bulk PBMCs were collected. PBMCs were isolated from peripheral blood using a standard Ficoll-Paque protocol. TriZol was used to extract RNA from bulk PBMCs, CD4 and CD8 fractions, and dextramer-positive and dextramer-negative fractions. The chain couples TRBV7-2 to TRBJ2-2; the D gene is perhaps TRBD1 or TRBD2, as each covers 5 bases. Sample: PBMCs, taken 5 days after the yellow fever booster vaccination. The origin of this receptor is a man aged 18 to 30 who received the YFV17D yellow fever vaccine. The CDR3 corresponds to CASSGTDVGVYGELFF. The DNA sequence is as follows: TGTGCCAGCAGCGGGACCGATGTTGGGGTCTACGGGGAGCTGTTTTTT.